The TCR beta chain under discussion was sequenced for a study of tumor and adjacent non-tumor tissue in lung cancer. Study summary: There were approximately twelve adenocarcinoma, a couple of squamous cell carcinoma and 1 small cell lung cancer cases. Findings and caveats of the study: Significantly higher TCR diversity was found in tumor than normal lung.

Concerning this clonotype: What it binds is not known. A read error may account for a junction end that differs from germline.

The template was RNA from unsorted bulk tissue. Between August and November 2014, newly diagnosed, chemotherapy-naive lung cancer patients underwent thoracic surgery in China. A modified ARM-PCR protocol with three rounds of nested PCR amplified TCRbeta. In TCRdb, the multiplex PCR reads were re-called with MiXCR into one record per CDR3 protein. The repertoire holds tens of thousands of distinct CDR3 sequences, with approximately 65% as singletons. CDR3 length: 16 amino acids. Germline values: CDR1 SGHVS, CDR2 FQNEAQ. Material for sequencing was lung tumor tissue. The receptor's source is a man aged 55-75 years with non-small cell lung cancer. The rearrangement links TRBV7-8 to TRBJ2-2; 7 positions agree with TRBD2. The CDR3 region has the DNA TGTACCAGCAGCTTAATTGGCGGGAGAGGTACTGGGGAGCTGTTTTTT. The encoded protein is CTSSLIGGRGTGELFF.